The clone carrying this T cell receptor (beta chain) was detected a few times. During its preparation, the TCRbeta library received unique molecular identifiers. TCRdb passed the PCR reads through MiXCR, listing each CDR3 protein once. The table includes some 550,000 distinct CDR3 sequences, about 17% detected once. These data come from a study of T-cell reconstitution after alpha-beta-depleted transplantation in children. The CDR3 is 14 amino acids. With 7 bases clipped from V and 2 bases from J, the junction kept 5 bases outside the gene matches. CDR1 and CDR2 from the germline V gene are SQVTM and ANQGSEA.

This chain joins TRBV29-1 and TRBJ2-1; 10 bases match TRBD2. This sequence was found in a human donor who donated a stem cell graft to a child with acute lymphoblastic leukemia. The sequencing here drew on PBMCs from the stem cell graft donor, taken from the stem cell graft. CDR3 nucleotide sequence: TGCAGCGACCTCGGGACTAGCGCCTACAATGAGCAGTTCTTC. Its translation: CSDLGTSAYNEQFF.